This TCR beta chain was identified in a study of cytomegalovirus exposure and HLA in healthy donors. The ends were cut back, 2 bases at V and 4 bases at J, with 6 bases in the middle. The CDR3 spans 11 residues. Germline V gene sequence: CDR1 DFQATT, CDR2 SNEGSKA (reference sequence). The protocol was immunoSEQ multiplex PCR, while the TCRdb copy is restricted to in-frame clones and leaves out a portion. The sample carries hundreds of thousands of clones, roughly 86% recorded once. Points on this clone: Antigen unknown. Different DNA sequences within this sample yield the same CDR3.

Study-level findings and limits: TCR beta chains numbering under 200 were designated cytomegalovirus-associated. Confirmation was obtained in vitro that three CMV-associated chains are specific for CMV antigens.

This sequence was found in a woman aged 25-40 years in good health and CMV-seropositive. The rearrangement links TRBV20-1 to TRBJ2-7; no firm D call. Material for sequencing was PBMCs. This CDR3 reads CSARSGYEQYF. CDR3 coding DNA: TGCAGTGCTAGATCCGGGTACGAGCAGTACTTC.